This T cell receptor beta chain emerged from a study of tumour-infiltrating T cells in Burkitt lymphoma. Across the study: Overall and progression-free survival were predicted by productive clonality.

TCRdb's table, derived via immunoSEQ multiplex PCR, lists solely in-frame clones and lacks some. The table has 13,000 or so clones, less than 90% seen once. CDR3 length: 14 amino acids. Trimming cost V 6 bases and J 5 bases; bases outside gene matches: 7. Germline V gene lookup returns CDR1 SQVTM and CDR2 ANQGSEA. This clone has just one count. This clonotype was obtained from a human donor with diffuse large B-cell lymphoma. The material sequenced was tumor tissue. This sequence joins TRBV29-1 and TRBJ2-2; 9 nucleotides align to TRBD1. DNA of the CDR3: TGCAGCGTGCCCGGGACAGGGTCTACCGGGGAGCTGTTTTTT. Its translation: CSVPGTGSTGELFF.